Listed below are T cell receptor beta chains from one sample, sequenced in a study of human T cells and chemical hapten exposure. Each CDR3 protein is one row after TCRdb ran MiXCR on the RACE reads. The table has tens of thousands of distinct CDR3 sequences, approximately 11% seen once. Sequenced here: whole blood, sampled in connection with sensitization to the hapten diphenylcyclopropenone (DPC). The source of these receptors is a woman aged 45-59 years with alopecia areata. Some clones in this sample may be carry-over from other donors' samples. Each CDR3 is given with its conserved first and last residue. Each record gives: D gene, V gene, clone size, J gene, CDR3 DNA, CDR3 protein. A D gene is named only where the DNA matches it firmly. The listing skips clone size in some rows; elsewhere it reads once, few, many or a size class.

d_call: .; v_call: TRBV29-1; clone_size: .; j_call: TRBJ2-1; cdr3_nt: TGCAGCGTCGGGCTTTACAATGAGCAGTTCTTC; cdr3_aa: CSVGLYNEQFF
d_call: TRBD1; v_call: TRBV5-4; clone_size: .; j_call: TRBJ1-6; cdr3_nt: TGTGCCAGCAGCCCGGGACAGTCCAATTCACCCCTCCACTTT; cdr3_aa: CASSPGQSNSPLHF
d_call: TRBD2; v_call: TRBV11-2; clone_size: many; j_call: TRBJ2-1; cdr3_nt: TGTGCCAGCAGCTCACTAGCGGATCCCCGAAATGAGCAGTTCTTC; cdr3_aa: CASSSLADPRNEQFF
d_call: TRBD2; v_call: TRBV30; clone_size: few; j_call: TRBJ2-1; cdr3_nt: TGTGCCTGGAGGGCGGGGGGGAATTACTACAATGAGCAGTTCTTC; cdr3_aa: CAWRAGGNYYNEQFF
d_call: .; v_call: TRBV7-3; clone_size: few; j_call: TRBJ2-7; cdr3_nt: TGTGCCAGCAGCTTAAGTCCTGGAAGACCCTCCTACGAGCAGTACTTC; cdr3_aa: CASSLSPGRPSYEQYF
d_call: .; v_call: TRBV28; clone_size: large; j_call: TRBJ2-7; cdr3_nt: TGTGCCAGCAGTTTGGGGCAAGGCGGGGGCCTTTACGAGCAGTACTTC; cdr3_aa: CASSLGQGGGLYEQYF
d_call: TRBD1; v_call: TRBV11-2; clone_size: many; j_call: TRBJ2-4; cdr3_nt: TGTGCCAGCAGCTTAGTCCGTAAACAGGGGCTGGGAAACATTCAGTACTTC; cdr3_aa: CASSLVRKQGLGNIQYF
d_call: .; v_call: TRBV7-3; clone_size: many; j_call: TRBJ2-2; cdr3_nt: TGTGCCAGCAGCCCAAAAGCAGACGCGAACACCGGGGAGCTGTTTTTT; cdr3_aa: CASSPKADANTGELFF
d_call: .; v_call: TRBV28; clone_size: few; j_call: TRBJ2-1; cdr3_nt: TGTGCCAGCAGTTTTAGTGACTACAATGAGCAGTTCTTC; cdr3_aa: CASSFSDYNEQFF
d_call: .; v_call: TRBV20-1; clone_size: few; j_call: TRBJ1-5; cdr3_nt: TGCAGTGCTAGTCTACAGCTATCTGTCATCGAGAAAAATCAGCCCCAGCATTTT; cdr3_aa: CSASLQLSVIEKNQPQHF
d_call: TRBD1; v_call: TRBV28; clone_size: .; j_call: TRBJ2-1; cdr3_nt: TGTGCCAGCAGTTTCCCTGGGACAGCCCCGTGGGGTGAGCAGTTCTTC; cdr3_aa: CASSFPGTAPWGEQFF
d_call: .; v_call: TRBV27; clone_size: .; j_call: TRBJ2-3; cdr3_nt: TGTGCCAGCAGTCCGACAACATCTAGCACAGATACGCAGTATTTT; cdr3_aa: CASSPTTSSTDTQYF
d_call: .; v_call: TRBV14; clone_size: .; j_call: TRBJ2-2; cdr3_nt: TGTGCCAGCAGCCCCCTTGGGACACTGAACACCGGGGAGCTGTTTTTT; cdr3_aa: CASSPLGTLNTGELFF
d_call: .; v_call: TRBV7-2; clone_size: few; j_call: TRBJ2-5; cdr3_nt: TGTGCCAGCAGCTTAGAAAGGCGGGTTCGATACTTC; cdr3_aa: CASSLERRVRYF
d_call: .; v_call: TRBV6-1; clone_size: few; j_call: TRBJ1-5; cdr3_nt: TGTGCCAGCAGTGAAGAAGGGCTTAGCAATCAGCCCCAGCATTTT; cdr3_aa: CASSEEGLSNQPQHF
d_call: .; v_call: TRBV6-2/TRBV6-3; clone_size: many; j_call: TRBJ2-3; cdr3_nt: TGTGCCAGCAGTACAGGAGGGCGGGTGAGCACAGATACGCAGTATTTT; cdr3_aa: CASSTGGRVSTDTQYF
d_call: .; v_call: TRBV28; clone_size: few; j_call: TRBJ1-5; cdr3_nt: TGTGCCAGCAGTCCTCCGAGGTGGGCAGATAATCAGCCCCAGCATTTT; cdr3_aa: CASSPPRWADNQPQHF
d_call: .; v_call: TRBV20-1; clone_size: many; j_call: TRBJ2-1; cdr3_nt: TGCAGTGCTAGCGGAGATTTTAATGAGCAGTTCTTC; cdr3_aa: CSASGDFNEQFF
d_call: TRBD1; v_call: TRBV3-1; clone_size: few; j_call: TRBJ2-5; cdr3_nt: TGTGCCAGCAGCCGCGAACTGGACAGGGCTCAAGAGACCCAGTACTTC; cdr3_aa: CASSRELDRAQETQYF
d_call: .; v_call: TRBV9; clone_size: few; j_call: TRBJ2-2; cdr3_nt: TGTGCCAGCAGCGTAGGGGGCGGAAGGACCGGGGAGCTGTTTTTT; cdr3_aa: CASSVGGGRTGELFF
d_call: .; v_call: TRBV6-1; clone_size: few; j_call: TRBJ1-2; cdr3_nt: TGTGCCAGCAGTGTGGGGACACCTACCACCTTC; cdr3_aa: CASSVGTPTTF
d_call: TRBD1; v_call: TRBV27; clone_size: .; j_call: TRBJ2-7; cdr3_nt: TGTGCCAGCAGTCGCGGACAGGGGCTTCTGGCGCAGTACTTC; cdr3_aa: CASSRGQGLLAQYF
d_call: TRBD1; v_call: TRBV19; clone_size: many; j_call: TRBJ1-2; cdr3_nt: TGTGCCAGTAGGATGGGGACAGGGAAGAACTATGGCTACACCTTC; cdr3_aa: CASRMGTGKNYGYTF
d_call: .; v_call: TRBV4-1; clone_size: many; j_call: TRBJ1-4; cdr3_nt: TGCGCCAGCAGCCAACGGACGGGACGGCTCCAGGCTAATGAAAAACTGTTTTTT; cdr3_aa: CASSQRTGRLQANEKLFF
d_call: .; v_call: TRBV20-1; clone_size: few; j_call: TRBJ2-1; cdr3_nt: TGCAGTGTCGTCCCTGCACGGGGGGAGCAGTTCTTC; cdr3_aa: CSVVPARGEQFF
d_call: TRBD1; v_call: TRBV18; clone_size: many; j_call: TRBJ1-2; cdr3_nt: TGTGCCAGCTCACCACCGCCAGGGGGCAACGGCTACACCTTC; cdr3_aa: CASSPPPGGNGYTF
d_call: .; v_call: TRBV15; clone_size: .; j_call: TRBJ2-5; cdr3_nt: TGTGCCACCAGCAGAGGGGCTGGGCCGGGGACCCAGTACTTC; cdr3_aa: CATSRGAGPGTQYF
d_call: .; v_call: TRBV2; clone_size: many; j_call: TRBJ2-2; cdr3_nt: TGTGCCAGCAGTGAGGGTTGGGCCGGGGAGCTGTTTTTT; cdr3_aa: CASSEGWAGELFF
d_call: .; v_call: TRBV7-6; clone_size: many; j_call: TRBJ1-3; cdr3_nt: TGTGCCAGCAGCTTAACGCCTCCGAGCTCTGGAAACACCATATATTTT; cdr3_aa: CASSLTPPSSGNTIYF
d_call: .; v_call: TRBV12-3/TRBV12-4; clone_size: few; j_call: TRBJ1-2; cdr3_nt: TGTGCCAGCAGAAACCGGGACCCTAACTATGGCTACACCTTC; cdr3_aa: CASRNRDPNYGYTF
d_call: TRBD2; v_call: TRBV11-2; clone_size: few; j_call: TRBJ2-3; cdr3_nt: TGTGCCAGCAGCTTTACTAGCGGGAGCACAGATACGCAGTATTTT; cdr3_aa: CASSFTSGSTDTQYF
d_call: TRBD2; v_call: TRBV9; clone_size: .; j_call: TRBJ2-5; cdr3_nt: TGTGCCAGCAGCGCCGGGACTAGCGGGAGGGCCTGGGAGACCCAGTACTTC; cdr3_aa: CASSAGTSGRAWETQYF
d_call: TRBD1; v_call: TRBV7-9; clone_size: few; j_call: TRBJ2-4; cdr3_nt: TGTGCCAGCAGCTTAGGGGGGACAGTGAAAAACATTCAGTACTTC; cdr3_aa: CASSLGGTVKNIQYF
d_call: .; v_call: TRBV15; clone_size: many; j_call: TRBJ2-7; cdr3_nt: TGTGCCACCAGCATCCAAGGAGGGCAGTCATACTACGAGCAGTACTTC; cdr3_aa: CATSIQGGQSYYEQYF
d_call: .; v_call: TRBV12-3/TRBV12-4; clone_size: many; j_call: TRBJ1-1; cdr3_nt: TGTGCCAGCAGCCTGGGACAGAACACTGAAGCTTTCTTT; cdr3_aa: CASSLGQNTEAFF
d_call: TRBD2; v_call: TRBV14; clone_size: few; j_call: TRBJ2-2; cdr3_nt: TGTGCCAGCAGCCCCAGATGGCTAGCGGGAAGGAACACCGGGGAGCTGTTTTTT; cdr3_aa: CASSPRWLAGRNTGELFF
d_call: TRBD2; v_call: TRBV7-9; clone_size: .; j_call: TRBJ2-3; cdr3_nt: TGTGCCAGCAGCAGGGGTCTAGCGGGAACAGATACGCAGTATTTT; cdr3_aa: CASSRGLAGTDTQYF
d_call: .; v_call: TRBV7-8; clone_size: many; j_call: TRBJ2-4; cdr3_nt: TGTGCCAGCAGCTTAGGGCCACGCGGAAACATTCAGTACTTC; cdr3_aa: CASSLGPRGNIQYF
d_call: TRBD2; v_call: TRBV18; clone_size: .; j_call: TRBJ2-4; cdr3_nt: TGTGCCAGCTCACCGGGACTAGCGGGAGGTGAAAACATTCAGTACTTC; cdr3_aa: CASSPGLAGGENIQYF
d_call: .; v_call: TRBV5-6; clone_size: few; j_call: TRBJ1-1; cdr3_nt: TGTGCCAGCAGCGCAGGGGTTCGGGGAAACACTGAAGCTTTCTTT; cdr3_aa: CASSAGVRGNTEAFF
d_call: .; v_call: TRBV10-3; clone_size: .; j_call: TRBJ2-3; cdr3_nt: TGTGCCATCAGTGAGGAGACAGATACGCAGTATTTT; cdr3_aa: CAISEETDTQYF
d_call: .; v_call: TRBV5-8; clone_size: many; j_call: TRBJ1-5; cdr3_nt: TGTGCCAGCAGCTTGCGGGGTCAGCCCCAGCATTTT; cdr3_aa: CASSLRGQPQHF
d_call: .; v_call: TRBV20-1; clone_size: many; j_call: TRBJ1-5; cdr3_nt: TGCAGTGCTAGAGAACTAACAGGGAATCAGCCCCAGCATTTT; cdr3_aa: CSARELTGNQPQHF